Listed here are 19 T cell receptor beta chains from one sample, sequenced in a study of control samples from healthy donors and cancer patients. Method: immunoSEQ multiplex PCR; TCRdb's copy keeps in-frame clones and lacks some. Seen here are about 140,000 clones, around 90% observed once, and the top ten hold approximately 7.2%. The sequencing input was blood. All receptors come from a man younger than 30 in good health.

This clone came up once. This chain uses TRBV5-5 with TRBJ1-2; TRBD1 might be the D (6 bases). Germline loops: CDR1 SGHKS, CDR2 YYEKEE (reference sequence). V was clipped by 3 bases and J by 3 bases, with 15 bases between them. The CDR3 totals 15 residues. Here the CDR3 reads CASSSTYRVHYGYTF. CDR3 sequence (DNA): TGTGCCAGCAGCTCGACGTACAGGGTGCACTATGGCTACACCTTC.

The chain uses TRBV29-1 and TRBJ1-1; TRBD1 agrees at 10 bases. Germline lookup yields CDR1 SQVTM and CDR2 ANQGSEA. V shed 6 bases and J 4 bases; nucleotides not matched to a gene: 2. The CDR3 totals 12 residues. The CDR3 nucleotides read TGCAGCGTCCGGACAGGGGGCACTGAAGCTTTCTTT. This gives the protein CSVRTGGTEAFF.

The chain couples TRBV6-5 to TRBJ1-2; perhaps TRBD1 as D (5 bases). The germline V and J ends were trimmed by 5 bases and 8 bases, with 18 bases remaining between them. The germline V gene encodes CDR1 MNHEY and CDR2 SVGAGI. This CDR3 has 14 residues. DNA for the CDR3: TGTGCCAGCAGTCCCCGGGACGGGAGCATCGGCTACACCTTC. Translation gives CASSPRDGSIGYTF.

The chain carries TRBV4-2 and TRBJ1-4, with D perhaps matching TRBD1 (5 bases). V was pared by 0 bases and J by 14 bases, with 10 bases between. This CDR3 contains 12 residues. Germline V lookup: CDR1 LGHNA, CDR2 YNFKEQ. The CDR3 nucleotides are TGTGCCAGCAGCCAAGAGGGGGGAACGCTGTTTTTT. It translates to CASSQEGGTLFF.

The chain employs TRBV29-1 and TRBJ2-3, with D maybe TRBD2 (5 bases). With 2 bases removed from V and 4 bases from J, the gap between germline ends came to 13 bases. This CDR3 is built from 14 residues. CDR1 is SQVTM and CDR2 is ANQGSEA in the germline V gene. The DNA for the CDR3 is TGCAGCGTTGAAAATAGCGTCGGGGCAGATACGCAGTATTTT. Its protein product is CSVENSVGADTQYF.

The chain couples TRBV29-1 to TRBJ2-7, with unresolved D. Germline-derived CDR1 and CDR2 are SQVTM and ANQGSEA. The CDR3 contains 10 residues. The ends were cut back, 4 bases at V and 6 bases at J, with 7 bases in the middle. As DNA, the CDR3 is TGCAGCGTTGGGTCGCCCGAGCAGTACTTC. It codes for CSVGSPEQYF.

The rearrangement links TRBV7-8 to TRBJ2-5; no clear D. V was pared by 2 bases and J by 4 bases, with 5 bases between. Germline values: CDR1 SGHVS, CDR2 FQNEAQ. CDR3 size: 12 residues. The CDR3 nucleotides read TGTGCCAGCAGCTTAAGAGGAGAGACCCAGTACTTC. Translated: CASSLRGETQYF.

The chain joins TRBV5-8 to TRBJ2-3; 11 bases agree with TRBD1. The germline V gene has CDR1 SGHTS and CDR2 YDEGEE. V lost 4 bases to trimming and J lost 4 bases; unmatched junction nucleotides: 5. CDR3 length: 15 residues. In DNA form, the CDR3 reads TGTGCCAGCAGCCGGGACAGGGGGTACGCAGATACGCAGTATTTT. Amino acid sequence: CASSRDRGYADTQYF.

DNA for the CDR3: TGTGCCAGCAGCGATCCTATAGTGACCGGGGAGCTGTTTTTT. This encodes CASSDPIVTGELFF. This chain connects TRBV5-4 to TRBJ2-2; D gene ambiguous. CDR1 is SGHNT, CDR2 YYREEE, per germline (reference sequence). The CDR3 is made up of 14 amino acids. Trimming shortened V by 4 bases and J by 5 bases, and 12 bases separated the two germline ends.

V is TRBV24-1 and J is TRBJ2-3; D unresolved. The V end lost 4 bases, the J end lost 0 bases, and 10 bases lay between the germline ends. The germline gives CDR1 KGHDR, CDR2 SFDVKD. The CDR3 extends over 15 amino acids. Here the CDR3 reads CATSEMGLSTDTQYF. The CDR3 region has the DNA TGTGCCACCAGTGAGATGGGGTTGAGCACAGATACGCAGTATTTT.

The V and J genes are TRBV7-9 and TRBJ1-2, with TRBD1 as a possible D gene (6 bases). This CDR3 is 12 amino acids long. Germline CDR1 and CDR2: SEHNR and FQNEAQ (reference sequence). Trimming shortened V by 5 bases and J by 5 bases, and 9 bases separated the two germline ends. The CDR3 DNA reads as TGTGCCAGCAGCGTGGACAGTTATGGCTACACCTTC. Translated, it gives CASSVDSYGYTF.

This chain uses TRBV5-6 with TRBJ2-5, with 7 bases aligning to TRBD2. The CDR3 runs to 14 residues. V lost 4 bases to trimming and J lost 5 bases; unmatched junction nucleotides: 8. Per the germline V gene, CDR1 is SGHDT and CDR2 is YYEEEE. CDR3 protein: CASSIREGGETQYF. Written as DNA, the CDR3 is TGTGCCAGCAGCATCAGGGAGGGAGGGGAGACCCAGTACTTC.

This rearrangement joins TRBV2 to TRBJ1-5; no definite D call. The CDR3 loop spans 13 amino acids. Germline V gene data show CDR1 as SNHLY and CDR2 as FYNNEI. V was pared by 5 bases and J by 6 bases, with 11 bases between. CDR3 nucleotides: TGTGCCAGCAGTCTTCATACGACTCAGCCCCAGCATTTT. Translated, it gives CASSLHTTQPQHF.

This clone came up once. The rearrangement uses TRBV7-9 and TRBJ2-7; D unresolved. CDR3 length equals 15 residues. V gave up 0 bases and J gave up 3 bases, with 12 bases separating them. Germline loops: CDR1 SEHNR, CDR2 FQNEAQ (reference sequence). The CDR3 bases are TGTGCCAGCAGCTTAGCGCAGGACCGGCACTACGAGCAGTACTTC. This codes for CASSLAQDRHYEQYF.

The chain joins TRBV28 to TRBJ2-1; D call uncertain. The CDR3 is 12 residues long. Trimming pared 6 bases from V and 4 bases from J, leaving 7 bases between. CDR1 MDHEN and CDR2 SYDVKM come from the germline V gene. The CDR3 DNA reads TGTGCCAGCAGATCCTCTTACAATGAGCAGTTCTTC. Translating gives CASRSSYNEQFF. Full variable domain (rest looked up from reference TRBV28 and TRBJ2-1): DVKVTQSSRYLVKRTGEKVFLECVQDMDHENMFWYRQDPGLGLRLIYFSYDVKMKEKGDIPEGYSVSREKKERFSLILESASTNQTSMYLCASRSSYNEQFFGPGTRLTVL.

The CDR3 protein is CASSLDDREAHEQFF. In DNA, the CDR3 is TGCGCCAGCAGCTTGGACGACAGGGAAGCTCATGAGCAGTTCTTC. The rearrangement joins TRBV5-1 to TRBJ2-1, with TRBD1 identical over 7 bases. Germline values: CDR1 SGHRS, CDR2 YFSETQ. The J segment lost 8 bases and the V segment lost 0 bases, leaving 8 bases of the junction unmatched. The CDR3 spans 15 residues.

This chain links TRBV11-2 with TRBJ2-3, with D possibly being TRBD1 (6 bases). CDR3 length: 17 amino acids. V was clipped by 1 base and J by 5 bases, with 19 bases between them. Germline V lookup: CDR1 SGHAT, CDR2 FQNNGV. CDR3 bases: TGTGCCAGCAGCTTAGTAACCCCAGGGGCATCGGGAGATACGCAGTATTTT. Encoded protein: CASSLVTPGASGDTQYF.

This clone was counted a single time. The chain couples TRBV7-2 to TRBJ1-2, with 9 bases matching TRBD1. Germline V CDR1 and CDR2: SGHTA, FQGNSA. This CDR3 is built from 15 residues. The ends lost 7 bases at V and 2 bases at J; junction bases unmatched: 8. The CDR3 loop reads CASNLPGQGNYGYTF. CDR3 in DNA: TGTGCCAGCAACCTCCCGGGACAGGGAAACTATGGCTACACCTTC.

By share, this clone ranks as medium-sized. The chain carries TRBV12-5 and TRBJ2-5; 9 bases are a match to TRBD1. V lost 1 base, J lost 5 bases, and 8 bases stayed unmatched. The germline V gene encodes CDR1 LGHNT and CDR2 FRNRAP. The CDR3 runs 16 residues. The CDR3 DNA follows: TGTGCTAGTGGTTTGGCACGGGGACAGGGACGCGAGACCCAGTACTTC. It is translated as CASGLARGQGRETQYF.